Described below is a single T cell receptor beta chain sequence and its context. What it recognizes is unknown. Trimming stripped 2 bases from V and 4 bases from J, with 7 bases between. Per germline, CDR1 MDHEN and CDR2 SYDVKM. This CDR3 comprises 13 residues. The data originate from a study of radiation and T cells in renal cell carcinoma. General study results and limits: In blood, top tumor clones expanded by 2 weeks, shrinking by 4.

Libraries were prepared by immunoSEQ multiplex PCR; TCRdb keeps only in-frame clonotypes and omits some of them. The sample records about 78,000 clones, 89% being singletons. As for time point: blood 4 weeks post-SBRT, at nephrectomy. Treatment given: 15 Gy SBRT to primary tumor, nephrectomy 4 weeks later. Nephrectomy followed 15 Gy stereotactic body radiation by 4 weeks. Blood was sampled at baseline, 2 weeks and 4 weeks after SBRT. The chain recombines TRBV28 with TRBJ2-3; D not resolved. The clonotype was recovered from a woman aged 70 to 79 with renal cell carcinoma. The starting material was blood, obtained from a patient whose treatment included radiotherapy and nephrectomy. The CDR3: CASSLPGPDTQYF. CDR3 nucleotide sequence: TGTGCCAGCAGTTTACCGGGTCCAGATACGCAGTATTTT.